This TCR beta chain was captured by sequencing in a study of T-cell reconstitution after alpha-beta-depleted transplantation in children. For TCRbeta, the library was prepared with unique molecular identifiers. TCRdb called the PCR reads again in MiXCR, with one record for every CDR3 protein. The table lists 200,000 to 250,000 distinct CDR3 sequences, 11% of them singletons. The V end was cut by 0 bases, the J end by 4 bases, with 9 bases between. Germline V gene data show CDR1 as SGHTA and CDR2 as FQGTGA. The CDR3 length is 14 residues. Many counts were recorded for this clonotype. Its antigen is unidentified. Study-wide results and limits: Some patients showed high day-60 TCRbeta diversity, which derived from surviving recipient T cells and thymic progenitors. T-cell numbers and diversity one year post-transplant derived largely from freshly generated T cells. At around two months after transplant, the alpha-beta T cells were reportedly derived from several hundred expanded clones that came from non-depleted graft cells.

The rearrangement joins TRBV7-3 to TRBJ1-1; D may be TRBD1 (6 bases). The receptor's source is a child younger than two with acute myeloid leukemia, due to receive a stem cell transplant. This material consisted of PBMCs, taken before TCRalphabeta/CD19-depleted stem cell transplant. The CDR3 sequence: CASSLTGGGTEAFF. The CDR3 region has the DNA TGTGCCAGCAGCTTAACAGGGGGGGGCACTGAAGCTTTCTTT. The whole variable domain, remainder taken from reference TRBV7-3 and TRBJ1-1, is GAGVSQTPSNKVTEKGKYVELRCDPISGHTALYWYRQSLGQGPEFLIYFQGTGAADDSGLPNDRFFAVRPEGSVSTLKIQRTERGDSAVYLCASSLTGGGTEAFFGQGTRLTVV.